The 8 T cell receptor beta chains below all came from one sample that was sequenced in a study of TIL therapy for anti-PD-1-resistant metastatic lung cancer. The sample's time point: pre-treatment sample, taken before nivolumab and TIL therapy. This was the immunoSEQ v3 assay. Repertoires were generated with immunoSEQ multiplex PCR, while TCRdb's copy carries only in-frame clones and drops some. The data show under 60,000 clones, with roughly 85% seen just once and approximately 5% held by the top ten. The sequencing here drew on blood, taken at baseline. The source of these receptors is a person between 30 and 79 years old with non-small cell lung cancer.

This chain connects TRBV28 to TRBJ2-3; 10 bases map to TRBD2. Germline V lookup: CDR1 MDHEN, CDR2 SYDVKM. V lost 6 bases to trimming and J lost 5 bases; unmatched junction nucleotides: 8. This CDR3 has 15 amino acids. CDR3 region: CASSGAGGLGDTQYF. CDR3 coding DNA: TGTGCCAGCAGCGGAGCGGGAGGGCTGGGAGATACGCAGTATTTT.

The chain uses TRBV6-5 and TRBJ1-2; no reliable D call. The V end was cut by 7 bases, the J end by 4 bases, with 19 bases between. The CDR3 covers 15 residues. Germline loops: CDR1 MNHEY, CDR2 SVGAGI. In nucleotides, the CDR3 is TGTGCCAGCACCACGGGTCCTGGGGTAGGCTATGGCTACACCTTC. This gives the protein CASTTGPGVGYGYTF.

V usage is TRBV28 and J usage is TRBJ1-5; D is unresolved. Germline CDR1 reads MDHEN; CDR2 reads SYDVKM. The V and J ends lost 3 bases and 2 bases respectively, with 14 bases between them. The CDR3 runs 16 residues. The CDR3 coding sequence is TGTGCCAGCAGTTTTTCGGGAAGCCGCCGCAATCAGCCCCAGCATTTT. This encodes CASSFSGSRRNQPQHF.

The gene calls are TRBV14 and TRBJ2-1; 7 nucleotides match TRBD1. V trimming: 0 bases; J trimming: 14 bases; junction bases outside the gene matches: 7. This CDR3 contains 13 residues. From germline, CDR1 is SGHDN and CDR2 FVKESK. The CDR3 is CASSQDLGTVEFF. In nucleotides, the CDR3 is TGTGCCAGCAGCCAAGATCTGGGGACAGTGGAGTTCTTC.

This chain uses TRBV6-4 with TRBJ2-7; no clear D gene. The germline V and J ends were trimmed by 3 bases and 0 bases, with 12 bases remaining between them. Germline V gene data show CDR1 as MRHNA and CDR2 as SNTAGT. There are 15 residues in the CDR3. The CDR3 DNA sequence: TGTGCCAGCAGTGAGTCCGAAGCATGCTCCTACGAGCAGTACTTC. This encodes CASSESEACSYEQYF.

The rearrangement joins TRBV5-5 to TRBJ2-3; no reliable D call. The germline V gene encodes CDR1 SGHKS and CDR2 YYEKEE (reference sequence). The CDR3 is 15 amino acids. Trimming shortened V by 1 base and J by 2 bases, and 11 bases separated the two germline ends. Written as DNA, the CDR3 is TGTGCCAGCAGCTTGTATCCGTTCCCCACAGATACGCAGTATTTT. Translated: CASSLYPFPTDTQYF.

The rearrangement links TRBV5-1 to TRBJ2-3; 14 bases line up with TRBD2. V lost 8 bases, J lost 6 bases, and 5 bases stayed unmatched. The CDR3 runs to 14 residues. CDR1 is SGHRS and CDR2 is YFSETQ in the germline V gene. The CDR3 DNA reads TGCGCCAGTAAGGGACTAGCGGGAGTGGATACGCAGTATTTT. Amino acids: CASKGLAGVDTQYF.

This sequence joins TRBV3-1 (or the pseudogene TRBV3-2) and TRBJ2-7; D call uncertain. The CDR3 has 14 residues. The ends were cut back, 4 bases at V and 3 bases at J, with 13 bases in the middle. The V gene's germline CDR1 is LGHDT and CDR2 YNNKEL (reference sequence). For the CDR3, the DNA is TGTGCCAGCAGCCCCGGTGCAGCTATCTACGAGCAGTACTTC. Protein: CASSPGAAIYEQYF.